The rows below give T cell receptor beta chains drawn from one sample of a study of blood T cells in healthy people across ages. Using its own MiXCR run on the 5' RACE reads, TCRdb lists one record per CDR3 protein. The table has 1.5 million to 2 million distinct CDR3 sequences, approximately 28% seen once. Sequencing input: blood. The receptors originated from a woman aged 30 to 39 in good health. CDR3s include the opening cysteine and the closing phenylalanine or tryptophan. A D gene is named only where the DNA matches it firmly. Clone size, where shown, is once, few, many, or a class for clones that have expanded.

J: TRBJ2-3
size: many
V: TRBV4-1
D: NA
DNA: TGCGCCAGCAGCCAAAGTGGACTGCCCACCACAGATACGCAGTATTTT
CDR3: CASSQSGLPTTDTQYF

J: TRBJ2-1
size: NA
V: TRBV5-5
D: TRBD1
DNA: TGTGCCAGCAGCTTGGAGGGACAGGGTACCTACAATGAGCAGTTCTTC
CDR3: CASSLEGQGTYNEQFF

J: TRBJ1-3
size: few
V: TRBV7-2
D: NA
DNA: TGTGCCAGCAGCTCAGCTGGCGGGGGGAACACCATATATTTT
CDR3: CASSSAGGGNTIYF

J: TRBJ2-5
size: NA
V: TRBV7-9
D: NA
DNA: TGTGCCAGCAGCTGGGCCCCGGGGGGCGGAGAGACCCAGTACTTC
CDR3: CASSWAPGGGETQYF

J: TRBJ2-5
size: many
V: TRBV12-3/TRBV12-4
D: TRBD1
DNA: TGTGCCAGCAGACTCGGGACAGTGGGCCAAGAGACCCAGTACTTC
CDR3: CASRLGTVGQETQYF

J: TRBJ2-1
size: few
V: TRBV9
D: TRBD2
DNA: TGTGCCAGCAGCGCCGCCCCGGGCGGGGGTGAGCAGTTCTTC
CDR3: CASSAAPGGGEQFF

J: TRBJ2-5
size: NA
V: TRBV12-3/TRBV12-4
D: NA
DNA: TGTGCCAGCGGGTGGGGGTCCGGTGTCTCGGAGACCCAGTACTTC
CDR3: CASGWGSGVSETQYF

J: TRBJ2-7
size: NA
V: TRBV28
D: NA
DNA: TGTGCCAGCAGTTTAGGAGGCCGTTTGACCTACGAGCAGTACTTC
CDR3: CASSLGGRLTYEQYF

J: TRBJ2-1
size: NA
V: TRBV9
D: TRBD2
DNA: TGTGCCAGCAGCGTAGGCGGGGGGCCCCGGAATGAGCAGTTCTTC
CDR3: CASSVGGGPRNEQFF

J: TRBJ1-6
size: NA
V: TRBV12-5
D: NA
DNA: TGTGCTAGTGGTTCAGAAACAGGTTCACCCCTCCACTTT
CDR3: CASGSETGSPLHF